This TCR beta chain was obtained from a study of blood T cell repertoires in COVID-19 (dated by TCRdb to about 2020). For context, the study as a whole: Samples from collaborators originated in the United States, Italy and Spain and spanned both the acute and convalescent phases of COVID-19. Sample metadata almost always included a de-identified subject ID, COVID-19 status, age in years and sex. The material from the prospective study consisted of cDNA or gDNA derived from T cells, B-cell-depleted T cells, or PBMCs. HLA class I and class II types, where available, came from metadata supplied by the sample provider rather than from assay-based typing. Subjects who had been exposed to COVID-19, were actively infected with it, or had recovered from it provided the deeply sampled blood TCRbeta repertoires that made up the dataset. The samples were drawn from two sources: the first 160 participants of the ongoing ImmuneRACE study, and 1,000 to 1,500 subjects contributed by 6 global collaborators. The repertoires were made available in a free public database intended to serve as a resource for research on the immune response to SARS-CoV-2.

Broad study findings and their caveats: The quantity of clinical and demographic metadata differed by source and by participant and was supplied without curation.

Participants in the prospective study were aged roughly 18 to 89 years, lived in about two dozen United States geographic areas, and enrolled through a virtual design. To assign participants to cohorts, the prospective study relied on clinical history that participants themselves reported in a screening survey and a study questionnaire. Recovered participants in ImmuneRACE Cohort 3 were defined as having two consecutive negative NP/OP PCR tests, clearance from a healthcare professional, or resolution of symptoms. In the prospective study, whole blood, serum and a nasopharyngeal or oropharyngeal swab were collected from each participant by mobile phlebotomists. Over a roughly 2-month period, participants in the prospective study had the option of providing additional blood draws and questionnaires. Prospective study blood samples were shipped either frozen or at room temperature before DNA extraction.

TCRbeta CDR3 regions were amplified from genomic DNA using the immunoSEQ Assay, a bias-controlled multiplex PCR. The paper's data handling went like this. Nucleated cell counts per sample were estimated from amplification of reference gene primers within the assay. To quantify the absolute abundance of each unique TCRbeta CDR3 rearrangement, sequence reads were collapsed and filtered. Productive Simpson clonality was computed per sample as the square root of Simpson's diversity index over productive rearrangements. TCRdb obtained this table from immuneACCESS and retained in-frame rearrangements with V and J assigned. These tables miss some clones; where compared with another copy, unresolved V genes account for less than half of the shortfall, and the remainder is unexplained. V and J calls and clone size are those listed in that table; D and trimming were worked out from the DNA. This sample lists fewer than 350,000 clones; about 85% were detected once. The top ten constitute about 2.5% of the sample.

CDR1 GTSNPN and CDR2 SVGIG are derived from the germline V gene (reference sequence). The CDR3, cysteine through phenylalanine, is 13 amino acids long. The CDR3 DNA has 39 bases and is translated from base 1. Between the V and J ends, shortened by 2 bases and 6 bases respectively, the junction contains 11 bases. This clone has a single count. The antigen it binds to is not known. No base quality information exists; no much larger clone differs at one position. The source material was PBMCs or T cells enriched from blood (not recorded which). The chain employs TRBV30 and TRBJ1-5; TRBD1 is a possible D gene, resting on 5 matching bases. The clonotype originates from a woman aged 50 to 60 who had recovered from COVID-19. The CDR3 corresponds to CAWSQGGGQPQHF. The nucleotides read TGTGCCTGGAGTCAGGGCGGGGGTCAGCCCCAGCATTTT.